The 31 T cell receptor beta chains presented below share a single source sample, sequenced in a study of beta chain features in type 1 diabetes listed by TCRdb under 2018. Overall results and qualifications from the work: In all four CD4+ subsets, TCRB CDR3 length was moderately but significantly shorter in type 1 diabetes patients.

The receptor library was made with the immunoSEQ multiplex PCR assay. The entire isolated RNA was reverse transcribed using the High Capacity cDNA Reverse Transcription Kit, and thus expressed TCRB transcripts were sequenced. As stored in TCRdb, this immuneACCESS dataset retains in-frame rearrangements with V and J assigned. A fraction of the clones does not appear; measured against another copy, unresolved V genes explain less than half of the discrepancy, and the remainder lacks a known reason. The sample profile shows hundreds of thousands of clones; 13% to 15% of them were found once. The ten largest account for approximately 0.015% of the sample. These receptors have no known antigen. Input material: naive CD4+ T cells from blood. According to the study, the label for this sample's cell subset or site signals: true naive CD4+ T cells. The receptors stem from a man aged 25-40 years with type 1 diabetes.

The sample holds a few counts of this clone. In nucleotides, the CDR3 is TGTGCCAGCAGCTTAGCTCTAGCGGGAGGCTACGAGCAGTACTTC. Translated: CASSLALAGGYEQYF. This chain links TRBV7-9 with TRBJ2-7; 11 nucleotides align to TRBD2. The J segment lost 3 bases and the V segment lost 0 bases, leaving 1 base of the junction unmatched. Germline CDR1 and CDR2: SEHNR and FQNEAQ (reference sequence). The CDR3 sequence is 15 residues long.

CDR3 nucleotide sequence: TGTGCCAGCAGTTTAGAACGGGGATTCTACAATGAGCAGTTCTTC. Protein sequence: CASSLERGFYNEQFF. This rearrangement joins TRBV28 to TRBJ2-1; TRBD2 is a possible D gene (5 bases). The CDR3 length is 15 residues. The V and J ends lost 2 bases and 3 bases respectively, with 11 bases between them. Germline V gives CDR1 MDHEN, CDR2 SYDVKM.

This clone was found a few times. The chain recombines TRBV5-1 with TRBJ1-1; D may be TRBD1 (5 bases). Between the trimmed V and J ends, which lost 2 bases and 5 bases, there was a span of 16 bases. Germline V CDR1 and CDR2: SGHRS, YFSETQ. The CDR3 contains 15 residues. The CDR3 loop is CASSLVDILRTEAFF. DNA of the CDR3: TGCGCCAGCAGCTTAGTGGACATTCTGAGGACTGAAGCTTTCTTT.

The gene calls are TRBV18 and TRBJ1-5; no clear D. V shed 1 base and J shed 14 bases, with 9 bases lying between them. CDR1 and CDR2 (germline): KGHSH, LQKENI. This CDR3 contains 11 residues. The CDR3, as DNA: TGTGCCAGCTCACCACACGGGTTCAAGCATTTT. As protein: CASSPHGFKHF.

This rearrangement joins TRBV5-1 to TRBJ2-3; D is possibly TRBD1 (6 bases). The ends were cut back, 4 bases at V and 2 bases at J, with 14 bases in the middle. Germline V gene lookup returns CDR1 SGHRS and CDR2 YFSETQ. The CDR3 length is 15 residues. This CDR3 is CASSPNGQYTDTQYF. The CDR3 DNA sequence: TGCGCCAGCAGCCCCAATGGACAGTACACAGATACGCAGTATTTT.

This clone was recorded a few times. The V gene is TRBV28, the J gene TRBJ2-7; D is unclear. CDR1 is MDHEN and CDR2 is SYDVKM in the germline V gene. The CDR3 extends over 11 amino acids. With 2 bases removed from V and 9 bases from J, the gap between germline ends came to 8 bases. CDR3 protein: CASSLSARQYF. The CDR3 coding sequence is TGTGCCAGCAGTTTAAGCGCACGGCAGTACTTC.

A few counts support this clone. The CDR3 is CASTSRSPGQGPGELFF. CDR3 in DNA: TGTGCCAGCACCTCGAGATCCCCGGGACAGGGTCCCGGGGAGCTGTTTTTT. The V call is TRBV7-6, the J call TRBJ2-2, with 9 nucleotides matching TRBD1. CDR3 size: 17 residues. The germline V gene has CDR1 SGHVS and CDR2 FNYEAQ. Germline trimming cut 7 bases from V and 6 bases from J; bases unmatched to any gene: 15.

This chain joins TRBV18 and TRBJ2-7; 10 bases map to TRBD1. Germline lookup yields CDR1 KGHSH and CDR2 LQKENI. J was trimmed by 3 bases and V by 3 bases; bases with no gene match: 8. The CDR3 is 16 amino acids. The chain's CDR3 is CASSPYPGQGVYEQYF. CDR3 coding DNA: TGTGCCAGCTCACCGTATCCAGGACAGGGGGTCTACGAGCAGTACTTC.

This clone was seen a handful of times. The chain recombines TRBV6-6 with TRBJ2-5, with D possibly TRBD2 on 6 matching bases. The CDR3 covers 15 residues. Per germline, CDR1 MNHNY and CDR2 SVGAGI (reference sequence). Deletions cut 2 bases from V and 2 bases from J, with 12 bases between. CDR3 residues: CASSYLAGLQETQYF. DNA of the CDR3: TGTGCCAGCAGTTACCTGGCGGGATTACAAGAGACCCAGTACTTC.

This chain uses TRBV9 with TRBJ2-3; possible D gene TRBD2, 5 bases. The V and J ends lost 4 bases and 1 base respectively, with 13 bases between them. CDR1 is SGDLS and CDR2 is YYNGEE in the germline V gene. The CDR3 consists of 15 residues. CDR3 DNA sequence: TGTGCCAGCAGCCCCAGCGGAAGGGGCACAGATACGCAGTATTTT. It encodes CASSPSGRGTDTQYF.

The chain combines TRBV29-1 with TRBJ2-7; TRBD2 is a possible D gene (6 bases). Germline CDR1 is SQVTM and CDR2 is ANQGSEA. Trimming removed 8 bases from V and 8 bases from J, with 16 bases in between. The CDR3 runs to 11 residues. CDR3 loop: CSTEAGSKQYF. In nucleotides, the CDR3 is TGCAGCACTGAGGCGGGGAGTAAGCAGTACTTC.

V usage is TRBV5-4 and J usage is TRBJ2-2; D perhaps matches TRBD2 (6 bases). V was cut by 3 bases and J by 4 bases, with 10 bases left in between. This CDR3 spans 14 amino acids. The germline CDR1 and CDR2 sequences are SGHNT and YYREEE (reference sequence). This chain's CDR3 is CASSSAGPTGELFF. Written as DNA, the CDR3 is TGTGCCAGCAGCTCCGCGGGACCCACCGGGGAGCTGTTTTTT.

V usage is TRBV19 and J usage is TRBJ2-2; 7 bases align to TRBD1. The CDR3 is 14 amino acids. From germline, CDR1 is LNHDA and CDR2 SQIVND (reference sequence). The ends lost 6 bases at V and 1 base at J; junction bases unmatched: 2. In nucleotides, the CDR3 is TGTGCCAGTAGGGACAGGATGAACACCGGGGAGCTGTTTTTT. Translated: CASRDRMNTGELFF.

In DNA, the CDR3 is TGTGCCAGCAGCCAAGTTTCCGGGAGCGAGCAGTACTTC. Protein: CASSQVSGSEQYF. The rearrangement uses TRBV14 and TRBJ2-7; perhaps TRBD2 as D (6 bases). V was trimmed by 1 base and J by 6 bases, leaving 10 bases between them. The length of the CDR3 is 13 residues. The germline V gene encodes CDR1 SGHDN and CDR2 FVKESK.

This clone has only a few counts. V and J are TRBV7-3 and TRBJ2-1, with 9 positions matching TRBD2. The V segment lost 2 bases and the J segment 8 bases; nucleotides outside the gene matches: 10. Per germline, CDR1 SGHTA and CDR2 FQGTGA. The CDR3 contains 16 residues. CDR3 sequence: CASSLLAGDAVHEQFF. CDR3 nucleotide sequence: TGTGCCAGCAGCTTATTAGCGGGAGACGCAGTACATGAGCAGTTCTTC.

This clone has only a few counts. This rearrangement joins TRBV5-1 to TRBJ2-1; 12 nucleotides match TRBD2. After removal of 2 bases from V and 6 bases from J, the junction contained 3 bases not matched to a gene. CDR3 length equals 15 residues. CDR1 is SGHRS and CDR2 is YFSETQ in the germline V gene. The CDR3 region is CASSFGLAGTNEQFF. CDR3 nucleotides: TGCGCCAGCAGCTTTGGACTAGCGGGAACCAATGAGCAGTTCTTC.

The table lists this clone with a few counts. The rearrangement joins TRBV5-1 to TRBJ1-2; 11 bases agree with TRBD1. Looked up from germline, CDR1 is SGHRS and CDR2 is YFSETQ. V shed 3 bases, J shed 8 bases, and the junction held 12 bases outside the gene matches. The CDR3 is 16 amino acids. This CDR3 is CASSSTYGQGARGYTF. CDR3 nucleotides: TGCGCCAGCAGCTCGACTTACGGACAGGGGGCGCGAGGCTACACCTTC.

This clone was observed a few times. This sequence joins TRBV9 and TRBJ2-3, with 9 bases matching TRBD2. Unmatched junction bases numbered 4, after V lost 0 bases and J lost 2 bases. Germline CDR1 reads SGDLS; CDR2 reads YYNGEE. CDR3 length: 16 amino acids. In DNA, the CDR3 is TGTGCCAGCAGCGTAGGGGCTAGCGGGATCACAGATACGCAGTATTTT. Translating it yields CASSVGASGITDTQYF.

The rearrangement uses TRBV9 and TRBJ2-4, with a tentative D call TRBD2 (5 bases). With 0 bases removed from V and 8 bases from J, the gap between germline ends came to 12 bases. This CDR3 is built from 14 residues. Per germline, CDR1 SGDLS and CDR2 YYNGEE. This chain's CDR3 is CASSVGGQDHIQYF. CDR3 sequence (DNA): TGTGCCAGCAGCGTAGGAGGGCAGGATCACATTCAGTACTTC. The whole variable domain, remainder taken from reference TRBV9 and TRBJ2-4, is DSGVTQTPKHLITATGQRVTLRCSPRSGDLSVYWYQQSLDQGLQFLIQYYNGEERAKGNILERFSAQQFPDLHSELNLSSLELGDSALYFCASSVGGQDHIQYFGAGTRLSVL.

V is TRBV5-1 and J is TRBJ2-1; 7 nucleotides align to TRBD2. The CDR3 has 16 residues. The germline V gene has CDR1 SGHRS and CDR2 YFSETQ. Losses at the gene ends were 0 bases for V and 0 bases for J; bases not matched to a gene: 3. The DNA of the CDR3 is TGCGCCAGCAGCTTGGGGGGCGGGAGCTCCTACAATGAGCAGTTCTTC. It specifies CASSLGGGSSYNEQFF. The whole variable domain, filled in from reference TRBV5-1 and TRBJ2-1, reads KAGVTQTPRYLIKTRGQQVTLSCSPISGHRSVSWYQQTPGQGLQFLFEYFSETQRNKGNFPGRFSGRQFSNSRSEMNVSTLELGDSALYLCASSLGGGSSYNEQFFGPGTRLTVL.

This chain's CDR3 is CASSFPRSTDTQYF. The DNA for the CDR3 is TGTGCCAGCAGTTTCCCCAGAAGCACAGATACGCAGTATTTT. V usage is TRBV28 and J usage is TRBJ2-3, with D unclear. The CDR3 loop spans 14 amino acids. V lost 3 bases and J 0 bases, leaving 7 bases between the germline ends. The germline CDR1 and CDR2 sequences are MDHEN and SYDVKM. Based on the CDR3 plus reference TRBV28 and TRBJ2-3, the full variable domain is DVKVTQSSRYLVKRTGEKVFLECVQDMDHENMFWYRQDPGLGLRLIYFSYDVKMKEKGDIPEGYSVSREKKERFSLILESASTNQTSMYLCASSFPRSTDTQYFGPGTRLTVL.

This clone was recorded a few times. The chain combines TRBV16 with TRBJ2-6; TRBD1 agrees at 10 bases. Germline V gene data show CDR1 as KGHSY and CDR2 as FQNENV. The J segment lost 0 bases and the V segment lost 6 bases, leaving 2 bases of the junction unmatched. This CDR3 is built from 16 residues. The CDR3 coding sequence is TGTGCCAGCAGTTGGACAGGGGGCTCTGGGGCCAACGTCCTGACTTTC. Translated, it gives CASSWTGGSGANVLTF.

This clone occurred a few times. J is TRBJ1-2 and V is TRBV6-1; TRBD1 aligns across 10 bases. Unmatched junction bases numbered 4, after V lost 6 bases and J lost 6 bases. The CDR3 consists of 13 residues. CDR1 is MNHNS and CDR2 is SASEGT in the germline V gene. CDR3 coding DNA: TGTGCCAGCAGGACGACAGGGGGCCATGGCTACACCTTC. It yields the protein CASRTTGGHGYTF.

This rearrangement joins TRBV30 to TRBJ2-3, with 7 bases that match TRBD2. Losses at the gene ends were 0 bases for V and 3 bases for J; bases not matched to a gene: 6. Germline assignment: CDR1 GTSNPN and CDR2 SVGIG (reference sequence). This CDR3 spans 15 amino acids. In DNA form, the CDR3 reads TGTGCCTGGAGTGTAGGAGGCGGGAGTACAGATACGCAGTATTTT. This translates into CAWSVGGGSTDTQYF.

The CDR3 sequence is CASSYGTGDEQYF. The CDR3, as DNA: TGTGCCAGCTCTTACGGGACAGGGGACGAGCAGTACTTC. The chain is built from TRBV18 and TRBJ2-7, with 10 nucleotides matching TRBD1. Germline values: CDR1 KGHSH, CDR2 LQKENI. The V and J ends lost 6 bases and 5 bases, in that order; junction bases with no gene match: 4. CDR3 length: 13 amino acids.

This clone appeared a few times. The chain has TRBV30 and TRBJ1-2; a possible D gene is TRBD1 (5 bases). V was shortened by 7 bases and J by 1 base, with 13 bases between the two germline ends. Germline V gene lookup returns CDR1 GTSNPN and CDR2 SVGIG (reference sequence). The CDR3 is made up of 13 amino acids. The CDR3 loop is CAYTEGNNYGYTF. Here the CDR3 DNA reads TGTGCCTACACGGAGGGGAATAACTATGGCTACACCTTC.

V and J are TRBV11-2 and TRBJ2-7, with TRBD2 identical over 9 bases. The CDR3 contains 14 residues. The junction had 7 bases not matched to a gene; V was cut back by 0 bases and J by 10 bases. The germline gives CDR1 SGHAT, CDR2 FQNNGV. CDR3 coding DNA: TGTGCCAGCAGCTTAGAGGATAGCGGGAGACTCCAGTACTTC. It encodes CASSLEDSGRLQYF.

This clone was observed a handful of times. This chain joins TRBV9 and TRBJ2-1; 12 bases match TRBD2. CDR1 is SGDLS, CDR2 YYNGEE, per germline. J gave up 10 bases and V 3 bases, and 14 bases lay outside the gene matches. This CDR3 has 17 amino acids. The CDR3 spells CASSATPQLAGGGEQFF. The CDR3 bases are TGTGCCAGCAGCGCCACCCCTCAACTAGCGGGAGGCGGCGAGCAGTTCTTC. The full variable domain, in which reference TRBV9 and TRBJ2-1 provide the parts outside the CDR3, is DSGVTQTPKHLITATGQRVTLRCSPRSGDLSVYWYQQSLDQGLQFLIQYYNGEERAKGNILERFSAQQFPDLHSELNLSSLELGDSALYFCASSATPQLAGGGEQFFGPGTRLTVL.

The chain is built from TRBV18 and TRBJ1-1; D unresolved. The CDR3 has 15 residues. Trimming cost V 0 bases and J 0 bases, with 8 bases left between them. From germline, CDR1 is KGHSH and CDR2 LQKENI. The CDR3 here is CASSPPVGMNTEAFF. CDR3 bases: TGTGCCAGCTCACCACCAGTCGGGATGAACACTGAAGCTTTCTTT.

A few counts support this clone. J is TRBJ2-7 and V is TRBV5-6; 8 positions agree with TRBD1. Per the germline V gene, CDR1 is SGHDT and CDR2 is YYEEEE. CDR3 length: 14 residues. After removal of 5 bases from V and 1 base from J, the junction contained 5 bases not matched to a gene. The DNA for the CDR3 is TGTGCCAGCAGATCCCGGGACAGGTCCTACGAGCAGTACTTC. Translation gives CASRSRDRSYEQYF.

The sample holds a few counts of this clone. The chain joins TRBV7-9 to TRBJ2-1, with 8 bases aligning to TRBD2. The germline CDR1 and CDR2 sequences are SEHNR and FQNEAQ (reference sequence). This CDR3 is built from 14 residues. Trimming at V came to 1 base and at J to 7 bases, leaving 3 bases not matched to a gene. The DNA for the CDR3 is TGTGCCAGCAGCTTAGATGGGACTAGGAATGAGCAGTTCTTC. Encoded protein: CASSLDGTRNEQFF.